Shown below are 19 T cell receptor beta chains from a single sample sequenced in a study of T cell responses to AZD1222 COVID-19 vaccine. Some clones are missing from TCRdb's copy, which holds only in-frame ones; the method was immunoSEQ multiplex PCR. The repertoire includes fewer than 300,000 clones, approximately 93% of them detected once, and around 0.6% sits in the top ten. The sequences come from peripheral blood, collected on day 0 of AZD1222 vaccination. These receptors were collected from an adult in good health.

On this clone: Other DNA variants within this sample encode the same CDR3. The V and J genes are TRBV20-1 and TRBJ2-7; D ambiguous. Germline loops: CDR1 DFQATT, CDR2 SNEGSKA (reference sequence). The CDR3 is made up of 11 amino acids. Trimming took 0 bases from V and 3 from J, leaving 3 bases between them. As DNA, the CDR3 is TGCAGTGCTAGAGACGGCTACGAGCAGTACTTC. It translates to CSARDGYEQYF.

The chain has TRBV6-5 and TRBJ2-2; 12 bases agree with TRBD2. Per germline, CDR1 MNHEY and CDR2 SVGAGI. The CDR3 length is 14 residues. After removal of 6 bases from V and 6 bases from J, the junction contained 2 bases not matched to a gene. CDR3 in amino acids: CASRASGGAGELFF. CDR3 nucleotides: TGTGCCAGCAGGGCTAGCGGGGGGGCCGGGGAGCTGTTTTTT.

The chain recombines TRBV18 with TRBJ2-1, with TRBD1 as a possible D gene (5 bases). The CDR3 totals 15 residues. Trimming took 1 base from V and 8 from J, leaving 15 bases between them. Looked up from germline, CDR1 is KGHSH and CDR2 is LQKENI. CDR3 sequence reads: CASSPQAWGVDEQFF. The CDR3 bases are TGTGCCAGCTCACCACAGGCCTGGGGCGTGGATGAGCAGTTCTTC.

The J gene is TRBJ2-1, the V gene TRBV18; weak D call: TRBD1 (8 bases). The CDR3 runs to 17 residues. Germline CDR1 KGHSH, CDR2 LQKENI. Trimming took off 2 bases at V and 5 bases at J, with 19 bases between the two ends. The CDR3 protein is CASSPGGAGTGNNEQFF. The CDR3 DNA reads as TGTGCCAGCTCACCAGGGGGGGCCGGGACAGGCAACAATGAGCAGTTCTTC.

The rearrangement uses TRBV11-3 and TRBJ2-2; D gene ambiguous. The V gene lost 5 bases and the J gene lost 3 bases, with 13 bases spanning the gap. Germline V gene sequence: CDR1 SGHNT, CDR2 YENEEA. The length of the CDR3 is 15 residues. CDR3 protein: CASSPGWSDTGELFF. The CDR3 coding sequence is TGTGCCAGCAGCCCCGGCTGGTCGGACACCGGGGAGCTGTTTTTT.

This chain connects TRBV9 to TRBJ1-3; D is possibly TRBD1 (6 bases). V lost 0 bases and J lost 1, with 11 bases in between. CDR3 length: 16 amino acids. The germline V gene encodes CDR1 SGDLS and CDR2 YYNGEE. Here the CDR3 reads CASSVGFRGSGNTIYF. The CDR3 DNA reads TGTGCCAGCAGCGTAGGGTTCAGGGGATCTGGAAACACCATATATTTT.

The CDR3 DNA is TGTGCCACCAGTGACGGGACAGGGGGCAAGTACGAGCAGTACTTC. This encodes CATSDGTGGKYEQYF. The chain employs TRBV24-1 and TRBJ2-7, with 12 bases that match TRBD1. The CDR3 sequence is 15 residues long. With V trimmed by 4 bases and J by 4 bases, 4 bases remained unmatched. Germline CDR1 KGHDR, CDR2 SFDVKD.

The chain combines TRBV6-6 with TRBJ1-6; D is uncertain. Trimming pared 5 bases from V and 6 bases from J, leaving 8 bases between. The CDR3 has 13 residues. The germline CDR1 and CDR2 sequences are MNHNY and SVGAGI (reference sequence). As DNA, the CDR3 is TGTGCCAGCAGTCGCAAGAGTAATTCACCCCTCCACTTT. This sequence encodes CASSRKSNSPLHF.

This clone was counted only a few times. CDR3 loop: CASSSPEESGYGYTF. The CDR3 DNA follows: TGTGCCAGCAGTTCCCCCGAGGAGTCAGGCTATGGCTACACCTTC. J is TRBJ1-2 and V is TRBV28; D is undetermined. V was pared by 4 bases and J by 4 bases, with 16 bases between. The V gene's germline CDR1 is MDHEN and CDR2 SYDVKM. This CDR3 contains 15 residues.

A note on this clone: Because the CDR3's place on the DNA is in doubt, the DNA is left out and the CDR3 is given as listed by TCRdb. The rearrangement joins TRBV19 to TRBJ1-5. Per the germline V gene, CDR1 is LNHDA and CDR2 is SQIVND (reference sequence). With termini counted, the CDR3 has 13 amino acids. The chain's CDR3 is CASTSGPNQPQHF.

The V gene is TRBV14, the J gene TRBJ1-1, with 8 nucleotides matching TRBD1. CDR1 and CDR2 (germline): SGHDN, FVKESK. This CDR3 contains 13 residues. V lost 4 bases and J lost 5; bases outside the gene matches: 3. CDR3 bases: TGTGCCAGCAGCCCAACAGGGGGTACTGAAGCTTTCTTT. It yields the protein CASSPTGGTEAFF.

The J gene is TRBJ2-7, the V gene TRBV18, with 8 bases matching TRBD1. Germline V gene lookup returns CDR1 KGHSH and CDR2 LQKENI. This CDR3 has 16 amino acids. The ends lost 0 bases at V and 5 bases at J; junction bases unmatched: 9. The CDR3 DNA follows: TGTGCCAGCTCACCACCTGAGACAGGGGCAAGGAACGAGCAGTACTTC. Its protein is CASSPPETGARNEQYF.

V and J are TRBV10-3 and TRBJ1-3, with TRBD1 matching 8 bases. The V gene end was trimmed by 1 base and the J gene end by 0 bases; junction bases not matched to a gene: 5. This CDR3 has 17 amino acids. CDR1 and CDR2 from the germline V gene are ENHRY and SYGVKD. The CDR3 is CAISEFQGATSGNTIYF. The DNA of the CDR3 is TGTGCCATCAGTGAGTTTCAGGGGGCCACCTCTGGAAACACCATATATTTT.

The chain employs TRBV6-5 and TRBJ2-7; 7 bases agree with TRBD1. This CDR3 region has 14 residues. CDR1 and CDR2 (germline): MNHEY, SVGAGI. V lost 5 bases and J lost 2; bases outside the gene matches: 6. DNA of the CDR3: TGTGCCAGCAGTCGACAGGGTGGCCCCTACGAGCAGTACTTC. It specifies CASSRQGGPYEQYF.

This clone was seen just once. V gene TRBV27 combines with J gene TRBJ1-2; D is ambiguous. The germline V gene encodes CDR1 MNHEY and CDR2 SMNVEV (reference sequence). This CDR3 region has 13 residues. The V end was cut by 8 bases, the J end by 2 bases, with 12 bases between. The CDR3 loop is CASRLAGNYGYTF. CDR3 bases: TGTGCCAGCCGACTGGCGGGGAACTATGGCTACACCTTC.

The chain recombines TRBV4-1 with TRBJ1-6; 8 bases are shared with TRBD1. CDR1 is MGHRA and CDR2 is YSYEKL in the germline V gene. The CDR3 is made up of 15 amino acids. V shed 0 bases and J 10 bases; nucleotides not matched to a gene: 5. The DNA of the CDR3 is TGCGCCAGCAGCCAAGATACAGGGGGTCGGTCACCCCTCCACTTT. It codes for CASSQDTGGRSPLHF.

The chain is built from TRBV27 and TRBJ1-2; no definite D call. Trimming took 3 bases from V and 8 from J, leaving 13 bases between them. Germline CDR1 MNHEY, CDR2 SMNVEV (reference sequence). The CDR3 extends over 13 amino acids. The CDR3 loop reads CASSFSRWEGYTF. DNA for the CDR3: TGTGCCAGCAGTTTCAGTAGGTGGGAGGGCTACACCTTC.

The V call is TRBV28, the J call TRBJ1-2, with D hard to call. Germline V gene lookup returns CDR1 MDHEN and CDR2 SYDVKM. V shed 5 bases and J shed 7 bases, with 11 bases lying between them. This CDR3 region has 12 residues. CDR3 in amino acids: CASSTRRSGYTF. Written as DNA, the CDR3 is TGTGCCAGCAGTACCCGACGGAGTGGCTACACCTTC.

The V and J genes are TRBV28 and TRBJ2-7, with TRBD2 matching over 10 bases. The germline V gene has CDR1 MDHEN and CDR2 SYDVKM. There are 15 residues in the CDR3. V trimming: 8 bases; J trimming: 5 bases; junction bases outside the gene matches: 12. DNA of the CDR3: TGTGCCAGCGTCTCTCGCAGCGGGAGGGCCGACGAGCAGTACTTC. Amino acids: CASVSRSGRADEQYF.